This TCR beta chain appears in the sequencing data of a study of cytomegalovirus exposure and HLA in healthy donors. Some clones are missing from TCRdb's copy, which holds only in-frame ones; the method was immunoSEQ multiplex PCR. The sample has about 160,000 clones, about 89% seen once; the top ten hold about 3%. Trimming left V 4 bases short and J 5 bases short, with 11 bases between. CDR3 size: 13 residues. The germline CDR1 and CDR2 sequences are MGHDK and SYGVNS. Sequencing used PBMCs. The chain uses TRBV25-1 and TRBJ1-1, with D tentatively TRBD1 (5 bases). The receptor's source is a woman between 18 and 29 years old in good health and CMV-seropositive. Written as DNA, the CDR3 is TGTGCCAGCAGTGTAGCGGGGGGAACTGAAGCTTTCTTT. This translates into CASSVAGGTEAFF.